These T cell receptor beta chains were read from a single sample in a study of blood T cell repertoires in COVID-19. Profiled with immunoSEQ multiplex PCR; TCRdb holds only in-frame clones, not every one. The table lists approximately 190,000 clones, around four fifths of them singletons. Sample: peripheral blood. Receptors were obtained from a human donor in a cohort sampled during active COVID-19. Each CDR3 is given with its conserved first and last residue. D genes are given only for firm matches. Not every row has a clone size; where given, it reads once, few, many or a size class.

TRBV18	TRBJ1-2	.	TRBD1	TGTGCCAGCTCACCATCAGCAGGGGGGTATGGCTACACCTTC	CASSPSAGGYGYTF
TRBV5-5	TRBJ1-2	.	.	TGTGCCAGCAGCCCTCACTCAGGGGATTGGTATGGCTACACCTTC	CASSPHSGDWYGYTF
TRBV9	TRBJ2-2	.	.	TGTGCCAGCAGCGTAGATACGGGAACCGGGGAGCTGTTTTTT	CASSVDTGTGELFF
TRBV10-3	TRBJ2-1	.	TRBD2	TGTGCCATCATGGGGCCTAGCGGGAACTACGCTGAGCAGTTCTTC	CAIMGPSGNYAEQFF
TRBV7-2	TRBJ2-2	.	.	TGTGCCAGCAGCTTAAGCGAACCCAGGAACACCGGGGAGCTGTTTTTT	CASSLSEPRNTGELFF
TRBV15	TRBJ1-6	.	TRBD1	TGTGCCACCAGCAGAGAAGGGACAGATAATTCACCCCTCCACTTT	CATSREGTDNSPLHF
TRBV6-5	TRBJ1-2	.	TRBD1	TGTGCCAGCAGGATATTGACAGGGTATGGCTACACCTTC	CASRILTGYGYTF
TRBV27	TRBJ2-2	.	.	TGTGCCAGCAGTTTACCCCAAGGGGTTCACACCGGGGAGCTGTTTTTT	CASSLPQGVHTGELFF
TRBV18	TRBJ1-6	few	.	TGTGCCAGCTCCCCCGGGCGGGGCGAAAATAATTCACCCCTCCACTTT	CASSPGRGENNSPLHF
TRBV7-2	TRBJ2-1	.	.	TGTGCCAGCAGCTTACTCCCTCGGGTCTACAATGAGCAGTTCTTC	CASSLLPRVYNEQFF
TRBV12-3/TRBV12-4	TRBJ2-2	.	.	TGTGCCAGCAGTTTTAGGACAGCCAGGGAGCTGTTTTTT	CASSFRTARELFF
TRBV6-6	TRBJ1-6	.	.	TGTGCCAGCAGTTTCCTTGACAGGACTAATTCACCCCTCCACTTT	CASSFLDRTNSPLHF
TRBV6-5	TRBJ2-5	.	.	TGTGCCAGCAGTTATCCCTTAGAAGAGACCCAGTACTTC	CASSYPLEETQYF
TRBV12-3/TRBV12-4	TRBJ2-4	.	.	TGTGCCAGCAGTTTCAACAGAAACATTCAGTACTTC	CASSFNRNIQYF
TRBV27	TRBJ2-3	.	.	TGTGCCAGCAGTTTAGGACTTGCCTTAGATACGCAGTATTTT	CASSLGLALDTQYF
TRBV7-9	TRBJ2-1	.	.	TGTGCCAGCAGCTTATTGCGGGATGAGCAGTTCTTC	CASSLLRDEQFF
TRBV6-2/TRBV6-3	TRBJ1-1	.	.	TGTGCCAGCAGTTACCCAGGGAACACTGAAGCTTTCTTT	CASSYPGNTEAFF
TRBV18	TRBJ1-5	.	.	TGTGCCAGCTCACTCCAGGGTACTAATCAGCCCCAGCATTTT	CASSLQGTNQPQHF
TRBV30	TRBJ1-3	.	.	TGTGCCTGGAGTGTTCTCGCGGGGATCCGAAGAGTAACTGGAAACACCATATATTTT	CAWSVLAGIRRVTGNTIYF
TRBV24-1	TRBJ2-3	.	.	TGTGCCACCAGTGATTGGGCCAGGGGAACAGATACGCAGTATTTT	CATSDWARGTDTQYF
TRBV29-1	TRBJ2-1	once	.	TGCAGCGTTGAACAAAGGCTAGACAATGAGCAGTTCTTC	CSVEQRLDNEQFF
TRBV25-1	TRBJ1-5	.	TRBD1	TGTGCCAGCGCCCAAACAGGGGCGGATCAGCCCCAGCATTTT	CASAQTGADQPQHF
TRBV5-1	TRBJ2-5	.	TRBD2	TGCGCCAGCAGCTTAAGGACTAGCTCGTACCAAGAGACCCAGTACTTC	CASSLRTSSYQETQYF
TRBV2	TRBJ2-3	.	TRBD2	TGTGCCAGCAGCGGACTAGCGGGGGGGCAAGATACGCAGTATTTT	CASSGLAGGQDTQYF
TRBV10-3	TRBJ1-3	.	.	TGTGCCATAGGGTCCGGGACAAACTCTGGAAACACCATATATTTT	CAIGSGTNSGNTIYF
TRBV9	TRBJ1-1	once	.	TGTGCCAGCAGCGCCCGGTTCCGCCACACTGAAGCTTTCTTT	CASSARFRHTEAFF
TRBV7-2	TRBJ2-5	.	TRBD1	TGTGCCAGCAGCTCCGGCACAGGGGACGGGACCCAGTACTTC	CASSSGTGDGTQYF
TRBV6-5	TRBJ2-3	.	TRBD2	TGTGCCAGCAGTTACTCCGGGACTAGACCGACAGATACGCAGTATTTT	CASSYSGTRPTDTQYF
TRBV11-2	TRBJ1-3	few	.	TGTGCCAGCAGCTTCGGGGGAGGCGGAAACACCATATATTTT	CASSFGGGGNTIYF
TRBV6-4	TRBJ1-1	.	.	TGTGCCAGCAGTGCTAACAGGCGGAACACTGAAGCTTTCTTT	CASSANRRNTEAFF
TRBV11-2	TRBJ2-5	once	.	TGTGCCAGCAGCTTTGCGGGGGAGACCCAGTACTTC	CASSFAGETQYF
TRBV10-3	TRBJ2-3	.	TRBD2	TGTGCCATCAGACCGGGACTAGCTATTAGCACAGATACGCAGTATTTT	CAIRPGLAISTDTQYF
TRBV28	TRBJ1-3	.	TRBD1	TGTGCCAGCAGTTTAACGACAGGGGCCGGAAACACCATATATTTT	CASSLTTGAGNTIYF
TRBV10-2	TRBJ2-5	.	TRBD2	TGCGCCAGCAGAGCAAGCGGGGGGGCCCGGGAGACCCAGTACTTC	CASRASGGARETQYF
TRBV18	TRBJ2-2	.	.	TGTGCCAGCTCCCCTAACCTAAGAACGAACACCGGGGAGCTGTTTTTT	CASSPNLRTNTGELFF
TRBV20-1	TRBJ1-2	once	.	TGCAGTTCGAGGACAGCTTGGGTCTACACCTTC	CSSRTAWVYTF
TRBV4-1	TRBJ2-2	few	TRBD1	TGCGCCAGCAGCCTTCTCGGGACAGGGGTCACCGGGGAGCTGTTTTTT	CASSLLGTGVTGELFF
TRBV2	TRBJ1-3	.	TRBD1	TGTGCCAGCAGTGCTGCTCGGGGACAGAGCTCTGGAAACACCATATATTTT	CASSAARGQSSGNTIYF
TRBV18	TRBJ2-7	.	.	TGTGCCAGCTCACCTAGGATCGGGGACGAGCAGTACTTC	CASSPRIGDEQYF
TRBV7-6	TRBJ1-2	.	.	TGTGCCAGCAGCTTAGCTGGGGAGTATGGCTACACCTTC	CASSLAGEYGYTF
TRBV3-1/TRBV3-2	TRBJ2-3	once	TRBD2	TGTGCCAGCAGGCCGGGGGGGTCAGATACGCAGTATTTT	CASRPGGSDTQYF
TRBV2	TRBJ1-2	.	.	TGTGCCAGCAGGGAGGACGGTACTTTCTATGGCTACACCTTC	CASREDGTFYGYTF
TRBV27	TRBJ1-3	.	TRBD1	TGTGCCAGCAGTCCAGACAGGGCTGGAAACACCATATATTTT	CASSPDRAGNTIYF
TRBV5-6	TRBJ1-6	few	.	TGTGCCAGCAGCCTGGGGGAGAATTCACCCCTCCACTTT	CASSLGENSPLHF
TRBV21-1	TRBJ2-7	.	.	TGTGCCAGCAGCATACCGGGACTGAACTACGAGCAGTACTTC	CASSIPGLNYEQYF
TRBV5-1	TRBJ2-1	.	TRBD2	TGCGCCAGCAGCACCGGGGGGGGCCCCTACAATGAGCAGTTCTTC	CASSTGGGPYNEQFF
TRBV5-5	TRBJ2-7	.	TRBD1	TGTGCCAGCAGCCCTCCGGTCTCGGGAATGCCTTACAGGGGTTCCTACGAGCAGTACTTC	CASSPPVSGMPYRGSYEQYF
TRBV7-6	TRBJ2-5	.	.	TGTGCCAGCAGCTACACGTCGACCCTAGTTGAGACCCAGTACTTC	CASSYTSTLVETQYF
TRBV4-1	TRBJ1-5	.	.	TGCGCCAGCAGCCAAGCTGAGGCGGGGCCCCAGCATTTT	CASSQAEAGPQHF
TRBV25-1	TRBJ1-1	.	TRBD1	TGTGCCAGCAGTGGTTCCGGCACAGGGGGAAGTGGAGCTTTCTTT	CASSGSGTGGSGAFF
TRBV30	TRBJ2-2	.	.	TGTGCCTGGGGAAGGGGGTACACCGGGGAGCTGTTTTTT	CAWGRGYTGELFF
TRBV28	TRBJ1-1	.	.	TGTGCCAGCAGTTACAGGGAAGAATACACTGAAGCTTTCTTT	CASSYREEYTEAFF
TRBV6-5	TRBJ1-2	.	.	TGTGCCAGCAGTTTTCGGGGGGCGGACTATGGCTACACCTTC	CASSFRGADYGYTF
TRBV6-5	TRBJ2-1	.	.	TGTGCCAGCAGTAGACAGGACCCCCCCTACAATGAGCAGTTCTTC	CASSRQDPPYNEQFF
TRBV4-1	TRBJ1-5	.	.	TGCGCCAGCACCCCTAAAGATCAGCCCCAGCATTTT	CASTPKDQPQHF
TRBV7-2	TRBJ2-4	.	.	TGTGCCAGCAGCCAGGGATCCAACCGTATCGGGCAGTACTTC	CASSQGSNRIGQYF
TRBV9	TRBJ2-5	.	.	TGTGCCAGCAGGGGCGGTGAGCATCCGGCGGGTGGGACCCAGTACTTC	CASRGGEHPAGGTQYF